Below, one T cell receptor (beta chain) is given with its context. This clonotype has a handful of counts. Its antigen is unknown. There are no base qualities to consult, and no much larger clone falls within one base. This entry comes from a study of T cells in Graves' hyperthyroidism and ophthalmopathy (dated by TCRdb to between 2018 and 2020). With respect to the entire study: Peripheral blood was sampled at the time of initial diagnosis, prior to any treatment. Prospective prediction of ophthalmopathy was tested in an independent validation cohort of approximately 18 hyperthyroidism patients and 17 patients who later progressed to ophthalmopathy. For training and testing, the roughly 97 patients in the discovery cohort were randomly divided in a 7:3 ratio. Thyroid tissue and blood T-cell repertoires from six Graves' hyperthyroidism patients were also compared in the study. To identify TCR V-J signatures that set the groups apart, the researchers used a discovery cohort of about a hundred patients, made up of fewer than 50 with Graves' ophthalmopathy and 55 to 65 with stable Graves' hyperthyroidism. After blood sampling, hyperthyroidism patients were treated with methimazole at a starting dose of 30 mg daily, and ophthalmopathy patients were treated with high-dose intravenous methylprednisolone. The paper describes TCR Vbeta CDR3 sequencing of 130 to 150 peripheral blood samples, made up of roughly 40 ophthalmopathy patients, around 73 hyperthyroidism patients and roughly 17 progressor patients.

The TCR beta CDR3 regions were amplified from RNA transcripts. A first-round RT-PCR of the TCR CDR3 used the HTBI primer set with the Qiagen OneStep RT-PCR kit. The libraries were constructed in a second round of multiplex PCR and then size-selected and purified. The libraries were sequenced on an Illumina HiSeq2000 using paired-end 100 bp reads. The published analysis was carried out like this. Raw data were processed with SOAPnuke, discarding reads with adapters, uncalled bases, mean Phred below 15, or no exact constant-primer or identifier match. COPE v1.2.5 was used to merge high-quality paired reads, and clonotypes were defined as unique nucleotide sequences. MiTCR v1.1 was used to align the clonotypes against IMGT TRBV, TRBD and TRBJ reference segments. The analysis was restricted to V-J combinations with a frequency above 0.0001, which together covered 99% to 99.2% of the repertoires. The TCS score was defined as the ratio of F50 (clonal expansion) to E x V (chaos), calculated using BLOSUM62-based TCRdist between CDR3 peptides within each V-J. Welch's t-statistics and random forest reduced 514 V-J features to about 13, which were used in a naive Bayes classifier (R e1071). Using fastp at Q25 and MiXCR, TCRdb reprocessed the public reads and kept productive beta chains. Each entry merges the rows of one CDR3 protein and shows their most common DNA and genes. These V and J calls rely on TCRdb rather than the paper's analysis. A total of fewer than 550,000 distinct CDR3 sequences appear in this sample, around 16% of them only once. The top ten constitute just under 8% of the sample.

Points the paper makes about the study in general: A model built on a 13 V-J signature distinguished ophthalmopathy from stable hyperthyroidism, reaching 85% to 90% sensitivity and 81% to 83% specificity in cross-validation and 80%/75% in testing. Sample size was not statistically predetermined, and blinding of investigators to group allocation was not performed. Blood samples also contained most of the expanded thyroid clonotypes (frequency above 0.001), which suggests that blood repertoires may reflect thyroid immune responses. During validation, the model predicted progression to ophthalmopathy a median of around 7 months ahead of onset, with roughly 65% sensitivity and 72% to 80% specificity.

Graves' hyperthyroidism was defined as stable when no progression to ophthalmopathy occurred over 18 months of follow-up. Hyperthyroidism patients were aged 18 to 65 years and newly diagnosed, with disease duration of less than 2 months. The study excluded patients with uncontrolled infections, other autoimmune diseases, pregnancy or lactation. Diagnoses were established on the basis of clinical symptoms, serum thyroxine and TRAb, thyroid ultrasound, and orbital computed tomography. PBMCs were separated from around 9.1 ml of fresh peripheral blood using Ficoll-Paque density gradient centrifugation. Total RNA was extracted with Trizol reagent, and quality was checked on an Agilent 2100 Bioanalyzer. The germline V gene encodes CDR1 MNHEY and CDR2 SVGAGI. The CDR3 covers 14 residues, taking in both the cysteine and the phenylalanine. CDR3 DNA only is kept here, 42 bases in frame from base 1. V has 2 bases trimmed and J has 4 bases trimmed; junction bases matching no gene number 2.

The chain links TRBV6-5 with TRBJ2-1, and 7 junctional nucleotides match TRBD2. The sequenced sample consisted of blood. This TCR was recovered from a woman in her late teens or twenties with Graves' hyperthyroidism. CDR3 protein: CASSYTGGYNEQFF. The sequence in DNA is TGTGCCAGCAGTTACACCGGGGGGTACAATGAGCAGTTCTTC.